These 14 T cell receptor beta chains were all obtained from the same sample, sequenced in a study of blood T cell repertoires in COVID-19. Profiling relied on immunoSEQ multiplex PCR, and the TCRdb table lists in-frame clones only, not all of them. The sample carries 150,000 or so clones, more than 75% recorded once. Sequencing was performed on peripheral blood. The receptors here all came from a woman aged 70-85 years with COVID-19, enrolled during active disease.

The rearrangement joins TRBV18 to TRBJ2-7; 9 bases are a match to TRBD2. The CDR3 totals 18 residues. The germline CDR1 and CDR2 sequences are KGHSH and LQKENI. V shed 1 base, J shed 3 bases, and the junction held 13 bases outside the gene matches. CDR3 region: CASSPLPSSGGIGYEQYF. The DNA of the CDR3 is TGTGCCAGCTCACCACTACCGTCCAGCGGGGGGATAGGCTACGAGCAGTACTTC. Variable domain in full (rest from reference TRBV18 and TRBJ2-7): NAGVMQNPRHLVRRRGQEARLRCSPMKGHSHVYWYRQLPEEGLKFMVYLQKENIIDESGMPKERFSAEFPKEGPSILRIQQVVRGDSAAYFCASSPLPSSGGIGYEQYFGPGTRLTVT.

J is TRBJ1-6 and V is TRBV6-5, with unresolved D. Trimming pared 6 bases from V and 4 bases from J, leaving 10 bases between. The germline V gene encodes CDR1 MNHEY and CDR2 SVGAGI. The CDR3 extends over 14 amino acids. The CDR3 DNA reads TGTGCCAGCAGCGAGGGCGCATATAATTCACCCCTCCACTTT. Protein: CASSEGAYNSPLHF.

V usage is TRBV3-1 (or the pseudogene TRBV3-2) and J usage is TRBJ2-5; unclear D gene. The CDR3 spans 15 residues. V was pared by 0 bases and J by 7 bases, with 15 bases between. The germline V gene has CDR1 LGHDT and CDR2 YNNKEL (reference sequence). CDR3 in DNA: TGTGCCAGCAGCCAAGATAGGCCCCTCGGGTCGACCCAGTACTTC. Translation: CASSQDRPLGSTQYF.

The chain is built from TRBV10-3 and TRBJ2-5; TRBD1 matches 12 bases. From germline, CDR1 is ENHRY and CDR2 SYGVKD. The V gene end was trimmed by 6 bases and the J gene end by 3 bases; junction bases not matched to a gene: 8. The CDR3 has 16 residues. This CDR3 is CAIRDPGTGGEETQYF. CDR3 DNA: TGTGCCATCAGAGACCCCGGGACAGGGGGCGAAGAGACCCAGTACTTC.

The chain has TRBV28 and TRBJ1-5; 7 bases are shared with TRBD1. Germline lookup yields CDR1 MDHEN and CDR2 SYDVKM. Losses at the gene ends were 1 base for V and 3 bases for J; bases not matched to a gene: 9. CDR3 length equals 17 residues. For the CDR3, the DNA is TGTGCCAGCAGTTTATTGTGGCGGACAGGCCCCAATCAGCCCCAGCATTTT. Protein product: CASSLLWRTGPNQPQHF. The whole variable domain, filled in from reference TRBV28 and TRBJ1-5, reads DVKVTQSSRYLVKRTGEKVFLECVQDMDHENMFWYRQDPGLGLRLIYFSYDVKMKEKGDIPEGYSVSREKKERFSLILESASTNQTSMYLCASSLLWRTGPNQPQHFGDGTRLSIL.

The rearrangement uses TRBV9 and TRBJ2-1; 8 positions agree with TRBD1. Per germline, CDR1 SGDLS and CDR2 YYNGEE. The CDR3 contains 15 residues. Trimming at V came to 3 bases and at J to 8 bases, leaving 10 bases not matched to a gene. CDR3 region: CASSASLRTGHEQFF. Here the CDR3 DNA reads TGTGCCAGCAGCGCCTCGTTAAGGACAGGGCATGAGCAGTTCTTC.

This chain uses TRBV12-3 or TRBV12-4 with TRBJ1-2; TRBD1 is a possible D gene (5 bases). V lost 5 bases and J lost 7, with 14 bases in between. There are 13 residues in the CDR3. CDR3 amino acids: CASSLQGWRGYTF. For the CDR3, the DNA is TGTGCCAGCAGTCTCCAGGGTTGGCGTGGCTACACCTTC.

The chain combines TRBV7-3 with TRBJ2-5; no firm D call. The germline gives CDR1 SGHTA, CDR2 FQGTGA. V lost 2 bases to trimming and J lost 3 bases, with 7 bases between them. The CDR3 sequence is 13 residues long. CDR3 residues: CASSLGPEETQYF. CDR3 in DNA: TGTGCCAGCAGCTTAGGCCCTGAAGAGACCCAGTACTTC.

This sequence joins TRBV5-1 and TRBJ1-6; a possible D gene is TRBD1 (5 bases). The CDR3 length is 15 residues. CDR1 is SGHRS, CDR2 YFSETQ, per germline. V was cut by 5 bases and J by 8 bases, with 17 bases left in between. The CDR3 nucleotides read TGCGCCAGCAGAAGCCTCGGGGGAGTGGATTCACCCCTCCACTTT. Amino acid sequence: CASRSLGGVDSPLHF.

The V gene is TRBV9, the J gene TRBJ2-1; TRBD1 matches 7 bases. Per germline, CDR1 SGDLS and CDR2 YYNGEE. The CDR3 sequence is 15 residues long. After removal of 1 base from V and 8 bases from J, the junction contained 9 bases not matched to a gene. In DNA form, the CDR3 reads TGTGCCAGCAGCGTAAGTCAGGGGGTTATCGATGAGCAGTTCTTC. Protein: CASSVSQGVIDEQFF.

The CDR3 nucleotides are TGTGCCAGCTCACCCCCACAGGGTAACTATGGCTACACCTTC. This codes for CASSPPQGNYGYTF. The chain combines TRBV18 with TRBJ1-2, with D perhaps matching TRBD1 (6 bases). The CDR3 extends over 14 amino acids. Germline V CDR1 and CDR2: KGHSH, LQKENI. Trimming removed 3 bases from V and 1 base from J, with 9 bases in between.

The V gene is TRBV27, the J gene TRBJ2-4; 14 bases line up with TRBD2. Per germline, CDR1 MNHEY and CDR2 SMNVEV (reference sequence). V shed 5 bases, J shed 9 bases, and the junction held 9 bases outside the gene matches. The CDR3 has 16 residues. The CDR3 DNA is TGTGCCAGCAGTCTCCCGACTAGCGGGGGGGCGCGCATTCAGTACTTC. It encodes CASSLPTSGGARIQYF.

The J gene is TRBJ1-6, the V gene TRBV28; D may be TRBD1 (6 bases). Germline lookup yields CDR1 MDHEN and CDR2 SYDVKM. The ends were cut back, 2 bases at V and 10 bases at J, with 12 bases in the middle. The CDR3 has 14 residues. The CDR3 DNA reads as TGTGCCAGCAGTTTAGTTCACAGGGACTCACCCCTCCACTTT. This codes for CASSLVHRDSPLHF.

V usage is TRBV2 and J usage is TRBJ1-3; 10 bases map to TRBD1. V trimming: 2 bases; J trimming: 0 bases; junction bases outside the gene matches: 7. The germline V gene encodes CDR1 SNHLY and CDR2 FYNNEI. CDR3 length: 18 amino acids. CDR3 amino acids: CASSELGQGKSSGNTIYF. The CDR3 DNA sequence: TGTGCCAGCAGTGAATTGGGACAGGGGAAGAGCTCTGGAAACACCATATATTTT. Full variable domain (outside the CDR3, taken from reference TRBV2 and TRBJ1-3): EPEVTQTPSHQVTQMGQEVILRCVPISNHLYFYWYRQILGQKVEFLVSFYNNEISEKSEIFDDQFSVERPDGSNFTLKIRSTKLEDSAMYFCASSELGQGKSSGNTIYFGEGSWLTVV.